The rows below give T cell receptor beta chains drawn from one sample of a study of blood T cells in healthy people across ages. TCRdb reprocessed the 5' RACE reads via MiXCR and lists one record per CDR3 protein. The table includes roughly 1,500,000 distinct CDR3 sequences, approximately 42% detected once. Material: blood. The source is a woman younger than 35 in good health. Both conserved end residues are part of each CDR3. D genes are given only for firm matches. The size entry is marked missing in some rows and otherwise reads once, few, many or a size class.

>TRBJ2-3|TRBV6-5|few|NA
CATKALQTDTQYF
TGTGCCACTAAAGCCCTCCAGACAGATACGCAGTATTTT
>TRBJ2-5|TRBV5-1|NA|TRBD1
CASSPTGEQTQYF
TGCGCCAGCAGCCCCACAGGGGAACAGACCCAGTACTTC
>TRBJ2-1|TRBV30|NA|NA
CAWSAQGFEQFF
TGTGCCTGGAGTGCACAGGGATTTGAGCAGTTCTTC
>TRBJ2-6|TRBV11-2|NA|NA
CASSPPFWENSEGANVLTF
TGTGCCAGCAGCCCCCCCTTTTGGGAAAACTCTGAGGGGGCCAACGTCCTGACTTTC
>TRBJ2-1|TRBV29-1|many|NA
CSVEVDPPGPSYNEQFF
TGCAGCGTTGAAGTAGACCCACCGGGGCCTTCCTACAATGAGCAGTTCTTC
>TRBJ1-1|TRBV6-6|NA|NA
CASSLETYTEAFF
TGTGCCAGCAGCCTCGAAACGTACACTGAAGCTTTCTTT
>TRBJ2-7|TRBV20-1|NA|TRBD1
CSATKDRGHEQYF
TGCAGTGCTACCAAGGACAGGGGCCACGAGCAGTACTTC
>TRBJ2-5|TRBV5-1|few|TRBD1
CASSRGQGVLETQYF
TGCGCCAGCAGCCGGGGACAGGGAGTTTTGGAGACCCAGTACTTC
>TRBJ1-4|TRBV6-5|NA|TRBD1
CASSYSGRGSEKLFF
TGTGCCAGCAGTTACTCAGGCAGGGGGAGTGAAAAACTGTTTTTT
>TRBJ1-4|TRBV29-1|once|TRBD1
CSASVAGQEEYNEKLFF
TGCAGCGCGTCGGTCGCGGGACAGGAGGAATACAATGAAAAACTGTTTTTT
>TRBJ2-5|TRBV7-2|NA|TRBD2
CASSGKGSPKAGKQETQYF
TGTGCCAGCAGCGGAAAGGGCTCCCCCAAAGCGGGGAAACAAGAGACCCAGTACTTC
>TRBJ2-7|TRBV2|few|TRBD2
CASSEARLAGAYEQYF
TGTGCCAGCAGTGAAGCGCGACTAGCGGGAGCATACGAGCAGTACTTC
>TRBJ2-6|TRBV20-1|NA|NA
CSARPPGAGANVLTF
TGCAGTGCTAGACCTCCCGGGGCTGGGGCCAACGTCCTGACTTTC
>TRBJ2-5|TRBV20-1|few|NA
CSALGREAQETQYF
TGCAGTGCCCTCGGACGGGAAGCGCAAGAGACCCAGTACTTC
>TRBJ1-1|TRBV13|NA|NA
CASSFYAVVNTEAFF
TGTGCCAGCAGCTTCTACGCTGTAGTGAACACTGAAGCTTTCTTT
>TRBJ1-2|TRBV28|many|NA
CASSFSAGTPRYTF
TGTGCCAGCAGTTTCTCGGCCGGGACCCCGAGGTACACCTTC
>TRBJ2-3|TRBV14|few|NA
CASSRRVFNTQYF
TGTGCCAGCAGCCGCCGAGTCTTCAATACGCAGTATTTT